Sequencing of this T cell receptor (beta chain) was carried out in a study of shared clonotypes between healthy human individuals. Study-wide results and limits: Non-shared clonotypes had lower generation probabilities than those shared by all four donors.

The CDR3 contains 19 residues. The V segment lost 5 bases and the J segment 2 bases; nucleotides outside the gene matches: 18. CDR1 and CDR2 from the germline V gene are MNHEY and SMNVEV (reference sequence). Here immunoSEQ multiplex PCR was the method, and the copy in TCRdb shows in-frame clones only, minus some. The profile covers around 510,000 clones, with around 96% appearing a single time and 0.05% to 0.08% taken by the ten largest. On this clone: The antigen remains undetermined.

Sequenced input: naive CD4+ T cells sorted from blood. The subset: CD45RA+ positively selected. The receptor was isolated from a woman aged 30 to 39 in good health. The chain employs TRBV27 and TRBJ2-3, with TRBD1 matching over 8 bases. The CDR3 DNA reads as TGTGCCAGCAGTCCCCGACAGGGGAGTACCCATACACACACAGATACGCAGTATTTT. This encodes CASSPRQGSTHTHTDTQYF.